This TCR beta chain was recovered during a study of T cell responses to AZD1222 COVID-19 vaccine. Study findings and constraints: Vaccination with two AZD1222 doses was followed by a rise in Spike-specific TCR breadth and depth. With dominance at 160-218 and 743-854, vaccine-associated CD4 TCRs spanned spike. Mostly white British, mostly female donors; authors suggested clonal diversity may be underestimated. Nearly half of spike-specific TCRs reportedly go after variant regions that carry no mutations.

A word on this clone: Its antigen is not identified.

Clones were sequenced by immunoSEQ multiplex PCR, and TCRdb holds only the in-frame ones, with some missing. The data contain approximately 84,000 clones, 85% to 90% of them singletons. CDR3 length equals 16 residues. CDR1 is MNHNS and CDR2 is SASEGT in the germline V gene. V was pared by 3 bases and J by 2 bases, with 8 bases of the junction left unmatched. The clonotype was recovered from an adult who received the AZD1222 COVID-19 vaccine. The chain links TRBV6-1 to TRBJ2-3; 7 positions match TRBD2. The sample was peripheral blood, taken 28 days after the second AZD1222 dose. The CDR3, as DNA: TGTGCCAGCAGTGATTCGACTAGCCCAGACACAGATACGCAGTATTTT. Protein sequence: CASSDSTSPDTDTQYF.